The clone carrying this T cell receptor (beta chain) was seen many times. The data derive from a study of patients and donors after allogeneic stem cell transplantation. TCRdb itself ran the RT-PCR reads through MiXCR, one entry per CDR3 protein. The table records tens of thousands of distinct CDR3 sequences, more than 10% of them present only once. This CDR3 comprises 15 residues. CDR1 is SGHTA, CDR2 FQGNSA, per germline. Trimming at V came to 6 bases and at J to 3 bases, leaving 5 bases not matched to a gene. The chain uses TRBV7-2 and TRBJ1-5, with 10 bases aligning to TRBD1. Sequenced sample: blood, either unsorted or a sorted T cell fraction (not recorded which). This TCR came from a human donor who was either an allogeneic HSCT recipient or a stem cell or donor lymphocyte infusion donor (not recorded which). It is not recorded whose cells these are; they may come from a transplant donor. DNA for the CDR3: TGTGCCAGCAGTTTCGACAGGGGGCCCAATCAGCCCCAGCATTTT. This gives the protein CASSFDRGPNQPQHF.